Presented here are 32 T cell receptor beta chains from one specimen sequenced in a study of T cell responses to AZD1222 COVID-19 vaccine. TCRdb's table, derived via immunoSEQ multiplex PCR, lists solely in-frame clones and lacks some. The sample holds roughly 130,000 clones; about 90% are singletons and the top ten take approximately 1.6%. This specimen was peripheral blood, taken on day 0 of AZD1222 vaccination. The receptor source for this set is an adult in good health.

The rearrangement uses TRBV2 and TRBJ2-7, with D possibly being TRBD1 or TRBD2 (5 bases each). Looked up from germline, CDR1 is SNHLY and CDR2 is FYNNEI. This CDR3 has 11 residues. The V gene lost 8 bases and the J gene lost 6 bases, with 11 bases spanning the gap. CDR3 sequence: CASGRDGEQYF. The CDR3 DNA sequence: TGTGCCAGCGGCCGGGACGGCGAGCAGTACTTC.

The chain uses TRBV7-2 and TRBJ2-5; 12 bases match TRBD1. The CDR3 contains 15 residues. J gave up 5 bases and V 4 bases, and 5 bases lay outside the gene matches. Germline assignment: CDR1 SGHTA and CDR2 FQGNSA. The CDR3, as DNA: TGTGCCAGCAGCTCCATGGGACAGGGGGCGGAGACCCAGTACTTC. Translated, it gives CASSSMGQGAETQYF.

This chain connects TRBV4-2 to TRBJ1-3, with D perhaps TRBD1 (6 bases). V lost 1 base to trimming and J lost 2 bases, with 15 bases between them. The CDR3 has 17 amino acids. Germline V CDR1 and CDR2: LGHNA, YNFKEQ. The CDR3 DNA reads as TGTGCCAGCAGCCAAGTCGTAAGGGGGGCTGCTGGAAACACCATATATTTT. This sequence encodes CASSQVVRGAAGNTIYF.

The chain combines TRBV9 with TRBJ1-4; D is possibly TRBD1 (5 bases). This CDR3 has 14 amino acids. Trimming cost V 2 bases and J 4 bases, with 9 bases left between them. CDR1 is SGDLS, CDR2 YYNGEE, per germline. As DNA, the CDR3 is TGTGCCAGCAGCGTGGGGGATAGTAATGAAAAACTGTTTTTT. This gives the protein CASSVGDSNEKLFF.

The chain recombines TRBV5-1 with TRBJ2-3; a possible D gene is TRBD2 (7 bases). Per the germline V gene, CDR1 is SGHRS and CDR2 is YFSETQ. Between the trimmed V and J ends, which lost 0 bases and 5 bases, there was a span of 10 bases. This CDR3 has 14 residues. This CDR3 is CASSLDREGDTQYF. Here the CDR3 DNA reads TGCGCCAGCAGCTTGGACAGGGAGGGAGATACGCAGTATTTT. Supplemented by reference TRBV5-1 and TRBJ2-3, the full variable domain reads KAGVTQTPRYLIKTRGQQVTLSCSPISGHRSVSWYQQTPGQGLQFLFEYFSETQRNKGNFPGRFSGRQFSNSRSEMNVSTLELGDSALYLCASSLDREGDTQYFGPGTRLTVL.

The DNA for the CDR3 is TGTGCCAGCAGCTTAGATATGGCAGGTCCGACCTACGAGCAGTACTTC. It specifies CASSLDMAGPTYEQYF. This chain uses TRBV11-2 with TRBJ2-7; D is unresolved. This CDR3 spans 16 amino acids. Germline values: CDR1 SGHAT, CDR2 FQNNGV. V was clipped by 0 bases and J by 2 bases, with 14 bases between them.

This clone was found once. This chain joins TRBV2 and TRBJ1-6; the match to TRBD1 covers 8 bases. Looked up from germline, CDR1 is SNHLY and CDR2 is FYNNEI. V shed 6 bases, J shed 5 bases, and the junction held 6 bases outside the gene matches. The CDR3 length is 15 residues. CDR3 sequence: CASRVGQGNNSPLHF. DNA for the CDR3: TGTGCCAGCAGGGTAGGACAGGGCAATAATTCACCCCTCCACTTT.

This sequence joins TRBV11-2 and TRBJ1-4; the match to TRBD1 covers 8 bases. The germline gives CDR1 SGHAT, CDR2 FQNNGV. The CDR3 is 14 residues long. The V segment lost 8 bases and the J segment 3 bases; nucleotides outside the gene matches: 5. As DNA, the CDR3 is TGTGCCAGCCAGGGGGCAGATTCTAATGAAAAACTGTTTTTT. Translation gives CASQGADSNEKLFF.

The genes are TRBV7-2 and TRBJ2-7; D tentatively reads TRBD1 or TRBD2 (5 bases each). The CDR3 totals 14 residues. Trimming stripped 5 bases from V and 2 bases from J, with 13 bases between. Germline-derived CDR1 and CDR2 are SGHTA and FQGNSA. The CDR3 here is CASSHRDGPYEQYF. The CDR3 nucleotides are TGTGCCAGCAGCCACCGGGACGGACCCTACGAGCAGTACTTC.

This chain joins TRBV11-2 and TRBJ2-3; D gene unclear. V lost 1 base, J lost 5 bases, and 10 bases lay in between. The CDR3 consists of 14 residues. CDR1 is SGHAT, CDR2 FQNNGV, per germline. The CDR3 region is CASSLASERDTQYF. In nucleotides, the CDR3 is TGTGCCAGCAGCTTAGCGTCTGAAAGAGATACGCAGTATTTT.

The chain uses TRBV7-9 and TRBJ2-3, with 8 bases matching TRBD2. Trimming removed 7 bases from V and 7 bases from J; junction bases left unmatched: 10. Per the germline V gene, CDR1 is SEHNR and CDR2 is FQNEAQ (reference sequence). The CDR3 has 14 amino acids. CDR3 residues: CASTQGTGGNTQYF. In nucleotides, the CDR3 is TGTGCCAGCACCCAGGGGACGGGGGGGAATACGCAGTATTTT.

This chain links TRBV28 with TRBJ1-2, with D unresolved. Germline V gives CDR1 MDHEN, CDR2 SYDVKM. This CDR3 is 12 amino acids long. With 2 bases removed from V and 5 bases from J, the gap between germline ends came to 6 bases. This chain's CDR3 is CASSLGWYGYTF. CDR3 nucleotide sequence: TGTGCCAGCAGTTTAGGATGGTATGGCTACACCTTC.

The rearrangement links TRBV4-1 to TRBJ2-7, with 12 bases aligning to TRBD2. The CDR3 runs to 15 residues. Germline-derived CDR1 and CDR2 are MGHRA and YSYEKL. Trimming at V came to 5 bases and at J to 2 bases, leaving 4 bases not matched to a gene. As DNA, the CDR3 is TGCGCCAGCAGCAACGGACTAGCGGGGACCTACGAGCAGTACTTC. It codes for CASSNGLAGTYEQYF.

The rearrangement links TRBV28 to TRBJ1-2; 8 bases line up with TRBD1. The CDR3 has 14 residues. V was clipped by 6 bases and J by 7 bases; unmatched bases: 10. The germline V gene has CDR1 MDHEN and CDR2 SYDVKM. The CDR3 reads CASRSGQGSGGYTF. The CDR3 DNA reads TGTGCCAGCAGATCAGGACAGGGTAGTGGTGGCTACACCTTC.

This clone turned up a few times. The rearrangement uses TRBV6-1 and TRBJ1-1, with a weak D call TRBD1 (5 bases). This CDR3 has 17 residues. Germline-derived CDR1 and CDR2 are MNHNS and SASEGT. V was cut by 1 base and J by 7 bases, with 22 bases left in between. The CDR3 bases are TGTGCCAGCAGTGAAGTCCGAAGTTTGAGGGGTCATGATGAAGCTTTCTTT. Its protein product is CASSEVRSLRGHDEAFF.

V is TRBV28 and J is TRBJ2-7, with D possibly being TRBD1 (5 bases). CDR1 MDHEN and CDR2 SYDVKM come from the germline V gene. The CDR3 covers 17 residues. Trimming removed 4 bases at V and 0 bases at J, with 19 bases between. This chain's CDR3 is CASSSPSTPTASYEQYF. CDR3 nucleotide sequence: TGTGCCAGCAGTTCCCCATCAACCCCGACAGCCTCCTACGAGCAGTACTTC.

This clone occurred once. The CDR3 DNA reads TGTGCCAGCTCCCCGCCCGCGGGGGTATTTTACAATGAGCAGTTCTTC. Residues: CASSPPAGVFYNEQFF. V gene TRBV18 combines with J gene TRBJ2-1; 7 nucleotides align to TRBD2. The CDR3 is 16 amino acids. J gave up 4 bases and V 6 bases, and 12 bases lay outside the gene matches. Germline lookup yields CDR1 KGHSH and CDR2 LQKENI.

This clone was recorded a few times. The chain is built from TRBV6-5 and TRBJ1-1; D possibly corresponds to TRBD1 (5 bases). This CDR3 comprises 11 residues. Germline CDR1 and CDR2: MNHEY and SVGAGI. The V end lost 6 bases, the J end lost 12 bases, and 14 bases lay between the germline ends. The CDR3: CASSTGGSTFF. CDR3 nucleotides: TGTGCCAGCAGCACGGGGGGATCGACTTTCTTT.

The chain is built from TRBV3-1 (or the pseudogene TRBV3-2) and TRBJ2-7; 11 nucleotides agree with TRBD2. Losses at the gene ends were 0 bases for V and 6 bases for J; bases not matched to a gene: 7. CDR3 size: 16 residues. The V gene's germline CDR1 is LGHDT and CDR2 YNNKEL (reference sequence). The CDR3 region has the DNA TGTGCCAGCAGCCAAGATTTGGCTAGCGGGGGGTCCGAGCAGTACTTC. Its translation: CASSQDLASGGSEQYF.

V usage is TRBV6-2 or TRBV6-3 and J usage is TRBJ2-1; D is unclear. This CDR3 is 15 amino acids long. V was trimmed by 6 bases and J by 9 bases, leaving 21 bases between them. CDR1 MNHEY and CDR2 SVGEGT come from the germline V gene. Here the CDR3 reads CASSSVSVPHREQFF. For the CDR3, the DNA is TGTGCCAGCAGCAGCGTAAGTGTTCCCCATCGTGAGCAGTTCTTC.

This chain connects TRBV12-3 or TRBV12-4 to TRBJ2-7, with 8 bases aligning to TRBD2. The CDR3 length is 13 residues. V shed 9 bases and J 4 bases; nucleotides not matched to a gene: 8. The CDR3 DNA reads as TGTGCCAGTTCCGGGACTAGTCGGTACGAGCAGTACTTC. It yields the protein CASSGTSRYEQYF.

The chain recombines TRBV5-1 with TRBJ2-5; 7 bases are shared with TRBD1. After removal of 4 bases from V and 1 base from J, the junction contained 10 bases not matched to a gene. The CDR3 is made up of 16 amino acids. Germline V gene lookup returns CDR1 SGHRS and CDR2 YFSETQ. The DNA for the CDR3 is TGCGCCAGCAGCGCCGGGACAGACCTATCCCAAGAGACCCAGTACTTC. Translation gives CASSAGTDLSQETQYF. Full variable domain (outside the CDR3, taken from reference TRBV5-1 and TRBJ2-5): KAGVTQTPRYLIKTRGQQVTLSCSPISGHRSVSWYQQTPGQGLQFLFEYFSETQRNKGNFPGRFSGRQFSNSRSEMNVSTLELGDSALYLCASSAGTDLSQETQYFGPGTRLLVL.

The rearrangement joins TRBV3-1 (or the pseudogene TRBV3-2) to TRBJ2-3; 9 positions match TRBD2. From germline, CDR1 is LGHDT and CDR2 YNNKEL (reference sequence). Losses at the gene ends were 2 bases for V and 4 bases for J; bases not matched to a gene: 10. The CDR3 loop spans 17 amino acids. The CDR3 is CASSQRLGGGGADTQYF. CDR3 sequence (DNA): TGTGCCAGCAGCCAACGCCTCGGCGGGGGGGGTGCAGATACGCAGTATTTT.

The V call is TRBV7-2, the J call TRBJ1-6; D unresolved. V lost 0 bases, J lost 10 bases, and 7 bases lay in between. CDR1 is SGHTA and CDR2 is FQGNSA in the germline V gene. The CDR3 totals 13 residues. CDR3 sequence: CASSLAMSSPLHF. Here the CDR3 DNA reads TGTGCCAGCAGCTTAGCAATGTCATCACCCCTCCACTTT.

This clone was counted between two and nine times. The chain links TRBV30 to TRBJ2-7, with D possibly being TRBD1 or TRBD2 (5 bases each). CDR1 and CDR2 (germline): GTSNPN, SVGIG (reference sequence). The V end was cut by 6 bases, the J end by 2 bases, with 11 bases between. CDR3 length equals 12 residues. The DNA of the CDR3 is TGTGCCTGCGGGGCCTTTCCCTACGAGCAGTACTTC. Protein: CACGAFPYEQYF.

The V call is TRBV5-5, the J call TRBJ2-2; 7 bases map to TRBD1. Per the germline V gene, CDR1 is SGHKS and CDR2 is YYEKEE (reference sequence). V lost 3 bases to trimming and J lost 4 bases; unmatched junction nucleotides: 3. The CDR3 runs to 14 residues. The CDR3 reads CASSSWTGTGELFF. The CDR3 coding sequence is TGTGCCAGCAGCTCCTGGACAGGCACCGGGGAGCTGTTTTTT.

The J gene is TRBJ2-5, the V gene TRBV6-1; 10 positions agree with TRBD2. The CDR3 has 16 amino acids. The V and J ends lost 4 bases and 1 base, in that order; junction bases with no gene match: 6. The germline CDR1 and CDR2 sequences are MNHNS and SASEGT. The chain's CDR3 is CASSVVAGGIQETQYF. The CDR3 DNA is TGTGCCAGCAGTGTGGTAGCGGGGGGCATCCAAGAGACCCAGTACTTC.

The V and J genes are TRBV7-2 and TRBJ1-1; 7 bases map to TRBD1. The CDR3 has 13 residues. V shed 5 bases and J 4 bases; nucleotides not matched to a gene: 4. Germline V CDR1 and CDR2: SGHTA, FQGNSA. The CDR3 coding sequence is TGTGCCAGCAGCCCCAGGGGGTTCACTGAAGCTTTCTTT. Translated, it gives CASSPRGFTEAFF.

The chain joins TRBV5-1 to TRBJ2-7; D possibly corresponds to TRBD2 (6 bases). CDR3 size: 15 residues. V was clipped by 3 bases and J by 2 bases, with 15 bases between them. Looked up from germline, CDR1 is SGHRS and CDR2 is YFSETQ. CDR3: CASSSGGTPTYEQYF. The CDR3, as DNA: TGCGCCAGCAGCTCTGGGGGGACTCCTACCTACGAGCAGTACTTC.

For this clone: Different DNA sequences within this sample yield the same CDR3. CDR3 in amino acids: CAISKQGTNEKLFF. The DNA of the CDR3 is TGTGCCATCAGCAAACAGGGCACTAATGAAAAACTGTTTTTT. The chain employs TRBV10-3 and TRBJ1-4; weak D call: TRBD1 (6 bases). The CDR3 spans 14 residues. V shed 6 bases and J shed 2 bases, with 10 bases lying between them. Germline assignment: CDR1 ENHRY and CDR2 SYGVKD.

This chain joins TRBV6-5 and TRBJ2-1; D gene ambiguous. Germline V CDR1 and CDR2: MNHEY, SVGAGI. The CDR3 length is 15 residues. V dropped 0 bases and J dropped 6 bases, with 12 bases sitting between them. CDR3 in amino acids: CASSYSGRRLNEQFF. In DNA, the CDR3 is TGTGCCAGCAGTTACTCCGGCAGGCGCCTCAATGAGCAGTTCTTC.

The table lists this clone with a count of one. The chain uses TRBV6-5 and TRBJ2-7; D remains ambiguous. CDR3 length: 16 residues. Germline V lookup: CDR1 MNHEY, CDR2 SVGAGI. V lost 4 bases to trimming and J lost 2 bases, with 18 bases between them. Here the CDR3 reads CASSSPQTFHPYEQYF. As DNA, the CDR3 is TGTGCCAGCAGTTCCCCCCAGACATTCCACCCCTACGAGCAGTACTTC.